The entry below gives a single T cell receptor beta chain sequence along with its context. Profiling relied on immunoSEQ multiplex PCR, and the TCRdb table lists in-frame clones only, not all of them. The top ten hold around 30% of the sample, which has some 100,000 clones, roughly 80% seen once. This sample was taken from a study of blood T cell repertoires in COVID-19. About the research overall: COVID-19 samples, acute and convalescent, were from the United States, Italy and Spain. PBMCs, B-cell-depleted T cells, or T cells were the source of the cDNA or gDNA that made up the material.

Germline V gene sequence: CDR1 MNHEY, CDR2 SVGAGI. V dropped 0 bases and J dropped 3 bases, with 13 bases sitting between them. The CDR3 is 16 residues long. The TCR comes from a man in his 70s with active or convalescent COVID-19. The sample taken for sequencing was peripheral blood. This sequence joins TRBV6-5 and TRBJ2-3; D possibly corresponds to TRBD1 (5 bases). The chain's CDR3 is CASSYSTPPGTDTQYF. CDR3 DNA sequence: TGTGCCAGCAGTTACTCGACCCCTCCAGGGACAGATACGCAGTATTTT.